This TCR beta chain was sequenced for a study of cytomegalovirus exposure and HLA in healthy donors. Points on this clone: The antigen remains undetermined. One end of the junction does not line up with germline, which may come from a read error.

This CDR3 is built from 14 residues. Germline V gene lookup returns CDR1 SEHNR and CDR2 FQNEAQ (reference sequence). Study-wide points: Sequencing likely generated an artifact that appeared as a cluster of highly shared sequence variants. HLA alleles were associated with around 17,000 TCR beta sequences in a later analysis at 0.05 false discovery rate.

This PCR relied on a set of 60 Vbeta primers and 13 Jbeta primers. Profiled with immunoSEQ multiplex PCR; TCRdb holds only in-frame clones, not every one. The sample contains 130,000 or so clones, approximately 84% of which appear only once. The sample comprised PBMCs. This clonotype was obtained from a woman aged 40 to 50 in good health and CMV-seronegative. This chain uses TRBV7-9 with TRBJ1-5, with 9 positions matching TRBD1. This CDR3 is CSSSQEQGAQPQHF. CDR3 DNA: TGTTCCAGCAGCCAGGAACAGGGGGCTCAGCCCCAGCATTTT. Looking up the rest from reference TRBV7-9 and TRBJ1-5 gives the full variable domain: DTGVSQNPRHKITKRGQNVTFRCDPISEHNRLYWYRQTLGQGPEFLTYFQNEAQLEKSRLLSDRFSAERPKGSFSTLEIQRTEQGDSAMYLCSSSQEQGAQPQHFGDGTRLSIL.